The source of this TCR beta chain is a study of blood T cell repertoires in COVID-19. Authors' methods: Scientists estimated how many nucleated cells there were by amplifying reference gene primers. TCRdb's copy holds only in-frame clones and misses some; the assay was immunoSEQ multiplex PCR. V, J and clone size are taken as reported in that table, and D and trimming were inferred from the DNA itself. The data show about 24,000 clones, with roughly 74% seen just once and over 6% held by the top ten. The Seattle patients joined while their infection was active and were tracked longitudinally afterward. V was trimmed by 0 bases and J by 4 bases, leaving 13 bases between them. Germline V lookup: CDR1 SGHRS, CDR2 YFSETQ. The CDR3 is 15 amino acids. The table lists this clone with a few counts.

The sequence was collected from a man between 45 and 60 years old with COVID-19, enrolled during active disease. Sequenced sample: peripheral blood. J is TRBJ1-1 and V is TRBV5-1; maybe TRBD1 (5 bases). CDR3 residues: CASSLEGRAPTEAFF. Written as DNA, the CDR3 is TGCGCCAGCAGCTTGGAGGGCAGGGCCCCCACTGAAGCTTTCTTT. Looking up the rest from reference TRBV5-1 and TRBJ1-1 gives the full variable domain: KAGVTQTPRYLIKTRGQQVTLSCSPISGHRSVSWYQQTPGQGLQFLFEYFSETQRNKGNFPGRFSGRQFSNSRSEMNVSTLELGDSALYLCASSLEGRAPTEAFFGQGTRLTVV.